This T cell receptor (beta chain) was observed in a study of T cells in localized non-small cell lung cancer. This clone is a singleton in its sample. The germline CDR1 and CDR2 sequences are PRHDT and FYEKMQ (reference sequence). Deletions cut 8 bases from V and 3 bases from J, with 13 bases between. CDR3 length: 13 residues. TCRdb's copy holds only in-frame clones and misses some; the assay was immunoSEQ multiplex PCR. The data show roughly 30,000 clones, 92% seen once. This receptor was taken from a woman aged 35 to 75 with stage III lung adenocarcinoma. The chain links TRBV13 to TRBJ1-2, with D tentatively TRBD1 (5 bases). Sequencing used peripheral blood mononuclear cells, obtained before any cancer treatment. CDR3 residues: CASSYGTDYGYTF. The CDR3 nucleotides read TGTGCCAGCTCCTACGGGACGGACTATGGCTACACCTTC.